Listed here is a single TCR beta chain. Its specificity is unknown. The sample carries other DNA sequences with the same CDR3. Data came from immunoSEQ multiplex PCR; TCRdb stores just in-frame clones and leaves some out. The data hold some 110,000 clones, with 85% to 95% observed a single time. This sample stems from a study of graft-versus-host responses after intestinal transplantation. Study-level background: Multivisceral, liver-intestinal, or isolated intestinal transplants were performed in recipients.

V shed 5 bases and J 0 bases; nucleotides not matched to a gene: 1. Germline-derived CDR1 and CDR2 are SNHLY and FYNNEI. The CDR3 has 14 amino acids. This receptor was taken from a human donor who was the organ donor for an intestinal transplant. Sample: unstimulated CD8+ T cells sorted from spleen or lymph node cells, taken before transplant. V is TRBV2 and J is TRBJ2-7; 10 nucleotides agree with TRBD2. The CDR3 DNA is TGTGCCAGCAGTCTAGCGGGAGCCTCCTACGAGCAGTACTTC. It specifies CASSLAGASYEQYF.